The 25 T cell receptor beta chains presented below share a single source sample, sequenced in a study of shared clonotypes between healthy human individuals. The repertoire was sequenced with immunoSEQ multiplex PCR; TCRdb's copy has only in-frame clones and lacks some. The data show 550,000 to 850,000 clones, over 60% seen once. Sequencing was performed on memory CD4+ T cells sorted from blood. Subset described: CD45RA-negative fraction. Every receptor here comes from a woman aged 25 to 39 in good health.

The J gene is TRBJ2-7, the V gene TRBV6-1; the D gene is possibly TRBD1 (7 bases). Germline V gene data show CDR1 as MNHNS and CDR2 as SASEGT. The CDR3 is 20 amino acids. The germline V and J ends were trimmed by 0 bases and 0 bases, with 24 bases remaining between them. In nucleotides, the CDR3 is TGTGCCAGCAGTGAAGCCTACAGGGGTTGGGCGGGAAAAAGCTCCTACGAGCAGTACTTC. It specifies CASSEAYRGWAGKSSYEQYF.

This clone was observed a few times. The chain joins TRBV2 to TRBJ2-5; TRBD1 aligns across 9 bases. V lost 5 bases and J lost 5; bases outside the gene matches: 6. The V gene's germline CDR1 is SNHLY and CDR2 FYNNEI. The CDR3 loop spans 14 amino acids. The DNA for the CDR3 is TGTGCCAGCAGTAGACAGGGGGTCGGGGAGACCCAGTACTTC. Its translation: CASSRQGVGETQYF.

The J gene is TRBJ2-1, the V gene TRBV11-2; 10 bases align to TRBD2. The J segment lost 7 bases and the V segment lost 1 base, leaving 7 bases of the junction unmatched. The CDR3 contains 16 residues. The germline V gene encodes CDR1 SGHAT and CDR2 FQNNGV. The CDR3 spells CASSLGLGAGGNEQFF. CDR3 in DNA: TGTGCCAGCAGCTTAGGGTTGGGAGCGGGAGGGAATGAGCAGTTCTTC.

This sequence joins TRBV19 and TRBJ2-5, with 10 bases lining up with TRBD1. This CDR3 is built from 13 residues. The trim removed 4 bases at V and 5 bases at J, leaving 1 base unmatched. The germline V gene has CDR1 LNHDA and CDR2 SQIVND (reference sequence). The CDR3 region is CASSRQGAETQYF. The DNA of the CDR3 is TGTGCCAGTAGTAGACAGGGGGCTGAGACCCAGTACTTC.

This clone was seen a few times. V and J are TRBV5-1 and TRBJ2-1, with 8 bases that match TRBD2. Germline trimming cut 4 bases from V and 4 bases from J; bases unmatched to any gene: 7. The CDR3 loop spans 15 amino acids. The germline V gene has CDR1 SGHRS and CDR2 YFSETQ. The CDR3 coding sequence is TGCGCCAGCAGCCCTGTAGCGGGAAATTACAATGAGCAGTTCTTC. Protein sequence: CASSPVAGNYNEQFF.

The rearrangement links TRBV2 to TRBJ2-7; TRBD2 aligns across 9 bases. The V gene end was trimmed by 1 base and the J gene end by 7 bases; junction bases not matched to a gene: 2. There are 13 residues in the CDR3. Germline CDR1 reads SNHLY; CDR2 reads FYNNEI. CDR3 nucleotide sequence: TGTGCCAGCAGTGAAGATGGACTAGCGGAGCAGTACTTC. This gives the protein CASSEDGLAEQYF. The full variable domain, completed using reference TRBV2 and TRBJ2-7, is EPEVTQTPSHQVTQMGQEVILRCVPISNHLYFYWYRQILGQKVEFLVSFYNNEISEKSEIFDDQFSVERPDGSNFTLKIRSTKLEDSAMYFCASSEDGLAEQYFGPGTRLTVT.

This chain joins TRBV18 and TRBJ1-5, with 12 bases aligning to TRBD1. This CDR3 has 18 residues. CDR1 and CDR2 from the germline V gene are KGHSH and LQKENI. The junction had 4 bases not matched to a gene; V was cut back by 0 bases and J by 1 base. DNA of the CDR3: TGTGCCAGCTCACCACCCGGGACAGGGGGCATGAGCAATCAGCCCCAGCATTTT. Amino acids: CASSPPGTGGMSNQPQHF.

This rearrangement joins TRBV13 to TRBJ2-1, with a tentative D call TRBD1 (5 bases). Germline V gene data show CDR1 as PRHDT and CDR2 as FYEKMQ (reference sequence). Trimming cost V 0 bases and J 7 bases, with 25 bases left between them. The CDR3 runs 19 residues. In DNA, the CDR3 is TGTGCCAGCAGCTTAGGCCCCCCTCGCTACAGGTCAACAAAGAATGAGCAGTTCTTC. It codes for CASSLGPPRYRSTKNEQFF. Complete variable domain (other parts from reference TRBV13 and TRBJ2-1): AAGVIQSPRHLIKEKRETATLKCYPIPRHDTVYWYQQGPGQDPQFLISFYEKMQSDKGSIPDRFSAQQFSDYHSELNMSSLELGDSALYFCASSLGPPRYRSTKNEQFFGPGTRLTVL.

In its sample, this clone was seen many times. The gene calls are TRBV7-9 and TRBJ1-2; D may be TRBD1 (6 bases). This CDR3 is 13 amino acids long. The V end was cut by 4 bases, the J end by 8 bases, with 14 bases between. From germline, CDR1 is SEHNR and CDR2 FQNEAQ (reference sequence). CDR3 protein: CASSSQGMDGYTF. As DNA, the CDR3 is TGTGCCAGCAGCTCACAGGGCATGGACGGCTACACCTTC.

Concerning this clone: The identical CDR3 is also encoded by other nucleotide sequences in the sample. The gene calls are TRBV10-2 and TRBJ1-5, with D unresolved. Germline V lookup: CDR1 WSHSY, CDR2 SAAADI. CDR3 length equals 13 residues. Deletions cut 3 bases from V and 0 bases from J, with 3 bases between. CDR3: CASSEISNQPQHF. The CDR3 bases are TGCGCCAGCAGTGAAATTAGCAATCAGCCCCAGCATTTT.

CDR3 amino acids: CASPGADTYEQYF. The CDR3 bases are TGTGCCAGCCCAGGGGCGGACACCTACGAGCAGTACTTC. The genes are TRBV14 and TRBJ2-7; tentatively, D is TRBD1 (6 bases). The germline V and J ends were trimmed by 8 bases and 2 bases, with 13 bases remaining between them. The germline gives CDR1 SGHDN, CDR2 FVKESK. This CDR3 is built from 13 residues.

The rearrangement links TRBV11-2 to TRBJ2-7; D may be TRBD2 (6 bases). The CDR3 has 15 amino acids. Germline V gives CDR1 SGHAT, CDR2 FQNNGV. The germline V and J ends were trimmed by 1 base and 3 bases, with 13 bases remaining between them. The CDR3 protein is CASSLASDLRYEQYF. The CDR3 DNA reads as TGTGCCAGCAGCTTAGCTAGCGACCTACGCTACGAGCAGTACTTC.

V is TRBV7-9 and J is TRBJ1-1, with D unresolved. The CDR3 totals 15 residues. CDR1 is SEHNR, CDR2 FQNEAQ, per germline (reference sequence). V lost 1 base to trimming and J lost 1 base, with 10 bases between them. Here the CDR3 reads CASSLGGDGNTEAFF. The CDR3 coding sequence is TGTGCCAGCAGCTTAGGTGGGGATGGGAACACTGAAGCTTTCTTT.

Worth noting for this clone: The identical CDR3 is also encoded by other nucleotide sequences in the sample. This chain uses TRBV5-6 with TRBJ1-2; D call uncertain. Trimming pared 3 bases from V and 3 bases from J, leaving 3 bases between. Germline loops: CDR1 SGHDT, CDR2 YYEEEE. This CDR3 has 11 amino acids. The CDR3 reads CASSSYYGYTF. The CDR3 DNA follows: TGTGCCAGCAGCTCCTACTATGGCTACACCTTC.

The chain links TRBV4-1 to TRBJ1-6; 9 bases match TRBD1. CDR1 MGHRA and CDR2 YSYEKL come from the germline V gene. V trimming: 3 bases; J trimming: 7 bases; junction bases outside the gene matches: 4. This CDR3 has 15 residues. The CDR3 sequence is CASSHDRGDNSPLHF. As DNA, the CDR3 is TGCGCCAGCAGCCACGACAGGGGGGACAATTCACCCCTCCACTTT.

The chain recombines TRBV10-2 with TRBJ2-1; D is tentatively TRBD1 or TRBD2 (5 bases each). V was pared by 2 bases and J by 0 bases, with 17 bases between. The CDR3 consists of 18 residues. CDR1 WSHSY and CDR2 SAAADI come from the germline V gene. CDR3 in amino acids: CASSETIALGVSYNEQFF. CDR3 coding DNA: TGCGCCAGCAGTGAGACGATAGCTTTGGGGGTCTCCTACAATGAGCAGTTCTTC.

This chain joins TRBV18 and TRBJ2-3; no firm D call. The germline gives CDR1 KGHSH, CDR2 LQKENI. V lost 0 bases, J lost 6 bases, and 7 bases lay in between. The CDR3 loop spans 13 amino acids. The CDR3 region has the DNA TGTGCCAGCTCACCACCGCCTGGCGATACGCAGTATTTT. Translating it yields CASSPPPGDTQYF.

The chain uses TRBV28 and TRBJ1-5; TRBD1 agrees at 9 bases. The CDR3 consists of 16 residues. Germline loops: CDR1 MDHEN, CDR2 SYDVKM. With 5 bases clipped from V and 7 bases from J, the junction kept 12 bases outside the gene matches. The CDR3 protein is CASSHRYRGREQPQHF. The CDR3 coding sequence is TGTGCCAGCAGTCATCGCTACAGGGGGCGGGAACAGCCCCAGCATTTT. The full variable domain, with the rest looked up from reference TRBV28 and TRBJ1-5, is DVKVTQSSRYLVKRTGEKVFLECVQDMDHENMFWYRQDPGLGLRLIYFSYDVKMKEKGDIPEGYSVSREKKERFSLILESASTNQTSMYLCASSHRYRGREQPQHFGDGTRLSIL.

This clone showed up just once. The rearrangement uses TRBV12-5 and TRBJ2-1, with TRBD1 matching 11 bases. Trimming took 2 bases from V and 7 from J; bases not matched to a gene: 7. This CDR3 comprises 16 residues. CDR1 LGHNT and CDR2 FRNRAP come from the germline V gene. The CDR3 DNA sequence: TGTGCTAGTGGTTTGTTTACTGGACAGGGGGCAAATGAGCAGTTCTTC. Translating it yields CASGLFTGQGANEQFF.

V usage is TRBV6-5 and J usage is TRBJ2-1; TRBD2 is a possible D gene (5 bases). In germline, CDR1 is MNHEY, CDR2 SVGAGI. This CDR3 comprises 13 residues. V was cut by 0 bases and J by 10 bases, with 10 bases left in between. The CDR3 loop reads CASSYSTRGEQFF. CDR3 nucleotides: TGTGCCAGCAGTTACTCGACGAGAGGGGAGCAGTTCTTC.

The chain carries TRBV7-3 and TRBJ2-3, with D perhaps TRBD1 or TRBD2 (6 bases each). The CDR3 covers 16 residues. V lost 0 bases to trimming and J lost 5 bases, with 15 bases between them. Germline-derived CDR1 and CDR2 are SGHTA and FQGTGA. The CDR3, as DNA: TGTGCCAGCAGCTTAACAGGGGGGACGACCGGAGATACGCAGTATTTT. Amino acid sequence: CASSLTGGTTGDTQYF.

This chain connects TRBV6-5 to TRBJ2-3, with 7 bases lining up with TRBD2. The CDR3 contains 14 residues. CDR1 is MNHEY and CDR2 is SVGAGI in the germline V gene. The J segment lost 2 bases and the V segment lost 6 bases, leaving 5 bases of the junction unmatched. CDR3 coding DNA: TGTGCCAGCAGCCCAGCGGGGTACACAGATACGCAGTATTTT. Its protein is CASSPAGYTDTQYF.

In nucleotides, the CDR3 is TGTGCCAGCAGTTTATCGCGGGGCGGTAATGAAAAACTGTTTTTT. Translation: CASSLSRGGNEKLFF. The chain links TRBV27 to TRBJ1-4, with D possibly matching TRBD1 (5 bases). The germline V gene encodes CDR1 MNHEY and CDR2 SMNVEV (reference sequence). V was clipped by 0 bases and J by 4 bases, with 9 bases between them. The CDR3 length is 15 residues.

Concerning this clone: Other DNA variants within this sample encode the same CDR3. V and J are TRBV5-1 and TRBJ2-7; D might be TRBD1 or TRBD2, each matching 5 bases. Trimming pared 2 bases from V and 0 bases from J, leaving 9 bases between. Germline assignment: CDR1 SGHRS and CDR2 YFSETQ. The CDR3 has 14 residues. The CDR3 DNA sequence: TGCGCCAGCAGCTTAGTCGGGACCTCCTACGAGCAGTACTTC. Translated, it gives CASSLVGTSYEQYF.

About this clone itself: A much larger clone lies a single base off, so this may be a read error. The chain couples TRBV6-1 to TRBJ2-7; 9 nucleotides agree with TRBD1. The CDR3 extends over 11 amino acids. Germline V gene lookup returns CDR1 MNHNS and CDR2 SASEGT. Trimming took 8 bases from V and 4 from J; bases not matched to a gene: 0. CDR3 bases: TGTGCCAGCGGACAGGGGTACGAGCAGTACTTC. Its translation is CASGQGYEQYF.